This entry features one T cell receptor beta chain sequence. This sample is drawn from a study of control samples from healthy donors and cancer patients. Sequenced by immunoSEQ multiplex PCR; TCRdb stores in-frame clones only, minus some. This sample has tens of thousands of clones; roughly three quarters occur once, and the top ten carry about a sixth. V shed 0 bases and J 4 bases; nucleotides not matched to a gene: 10. In germline, CDR1 is KGHSY, CDR2 FQNENV. The CDR3 loop spans 18 amino acids. This receptor was identified in a male donor with melanoma. The chain recombines TRBV16 with TRBJ2-7; 12 nucleotides align to TRBD2. Sample: formalin-fixed, paraffin-embedded tissue. This CDR3 is CASSQSAAGLAGLYEQYF. CDR3 nucleotide sequence: TGTGCCAGCAGCCAATCAGCCGCTGGACTAGCGGGGTTATACGAGCAGTACTTC.